This entry features one T cell receptor (beta chain) sequence. Its antigen is unknown. The data were obtained in a study of long-term antiretroviral therapy in people with HIV. Overall study findings and caveats: At every time point, clones expanded before ART dominated the repertoire.

Runs used v3.0 of the immunoSEQ assay and were done at survey level. Sequenced by immunoSEQ multiplex PCR; TCRdb stores in-frame clones only, minus some. The sample holds more than 15,000 clones; around 78% are singletons and the top ten take 7.5% to 8%. The CDR3 has 11 residues. CDR1 is DFQATT, CDR2 SNEGSKA, per germline (reference sequence). V gave up 6 bases and J gave up 2 bases, with 7 bases separating them. The clonotype originates from a woman in her thirties or forties with HIV. The chain recombines TRBV20-1 with TRBJ1-1; D gene ambiguous. Sequencing was performed on unsorted PBMCs, taken at the start of antiretroviral therapy, before treatment. This chain's CDR3 is CSAAPNTEAFF. CDR3 DNA sequence: TGCAGTGCAGCCCCAAACACTGAAGCTTTCTTT.